Listed here is a single T cell receptor beta chain. Antigen specificity is unknown. The CDR3 covers 18 residues. V lost 0 bases to trimming and J lost 5 bases, with 20 bases between them. In germline, CDR1 is SGHVS, CDR2 FQNEAQ. This sample is part of a study of T-cell reconstitution after alpha-beta-depleted transplantation in children. General study findings and limits: Day-60 TCRbeta diversity that was high in some patients was derived from surviving recipient T cells and thymic progenitors. A year post-transplant, T-cell counts and diversity derived mostly from newly produced T cells.

A TCRbeta library incorporating unique molecular identifiers was prepared. A single record per CDR3 protein comes from TCRdb applying MiXCR to the PCR reads. The sample comprises 40,000 to 55,000 distinct CDR3 sequences, around 9% of which are singletons, and approximately 27% rests with the top ten. The starting material was PBMCs, mostly from graft donor cells, obtained 60 days after TCRalphabeta/CD19-depleted stem cell transplant. This chain connects TRBV7-8 to TRBJ1-5; D unresolved. The source is a male patient aged 2 to 10 who had a stem cell transplant for chronic granulomatous disease, so the T cells may come from the graft donor. In DNA, the CDR3 is TGTGCCAGCAGCTTAGCCGCCCGTTCTAGATCAGTCTATCAGCCCCAGCATTTT. Residues: CASSLAARSRSVYQPQHF.